The present T cell receptor beta chain was sequenced within a study of blood T cell repertoires in COVID-19. Repertoires were generated with immunoSEQ multiplex PCR, while TCRdb's copy carries only in-frame clones and drops some. This table has roughly 150,000 clones, under 85% appearing once. V was trimmed by 0 bases and J by 5 bases, leaving 9 bases between them. The length of the CDR3 is 15 residues. The germline V gene has CDR1 SGDLS and CDR2 YYNGEE. This sequence joins TRBV9 and TRBJ1-6; D is unclear. This TCR was recovered from an elderly man with COVID-19, enrolled during active disease. The sequencing sample was made of peripheral blood. CDR3 sequence (DNA): TGTGCCAGCAGCGTAGACATACTAGATAATTCACCCCTCCACTTT. Protein: CASSVDILDNSPLHF.